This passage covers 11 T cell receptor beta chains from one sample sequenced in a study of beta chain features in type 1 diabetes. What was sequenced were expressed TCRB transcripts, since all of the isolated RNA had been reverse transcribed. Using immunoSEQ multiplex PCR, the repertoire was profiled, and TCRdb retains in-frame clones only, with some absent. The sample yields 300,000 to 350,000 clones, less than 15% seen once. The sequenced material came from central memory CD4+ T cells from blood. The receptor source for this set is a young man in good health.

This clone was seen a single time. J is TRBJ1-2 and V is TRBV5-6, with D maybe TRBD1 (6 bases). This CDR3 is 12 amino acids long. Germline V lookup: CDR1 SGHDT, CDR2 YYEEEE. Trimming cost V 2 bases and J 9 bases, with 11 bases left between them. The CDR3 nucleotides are TGTGCCAGCAGCTTAGCAGGGGCGAGCTACACCTTC. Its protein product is CASSLAGASYTF.

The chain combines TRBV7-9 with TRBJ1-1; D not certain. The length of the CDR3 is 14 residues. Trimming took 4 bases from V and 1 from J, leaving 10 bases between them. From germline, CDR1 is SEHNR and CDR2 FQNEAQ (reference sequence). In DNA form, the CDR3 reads TGTGCCAGCAGCTCTTTTGGCCGGAACACTGAAGCTTTCTTT. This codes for CASSSFGRNTEAFF.

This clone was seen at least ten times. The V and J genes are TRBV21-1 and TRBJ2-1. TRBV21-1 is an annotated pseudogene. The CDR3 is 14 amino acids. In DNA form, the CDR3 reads TGTGCCAGCCCTCGGGGCAGCGATTTCAATGAGCAGTTCTTC. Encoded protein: CASPRGSDFNEQFF.

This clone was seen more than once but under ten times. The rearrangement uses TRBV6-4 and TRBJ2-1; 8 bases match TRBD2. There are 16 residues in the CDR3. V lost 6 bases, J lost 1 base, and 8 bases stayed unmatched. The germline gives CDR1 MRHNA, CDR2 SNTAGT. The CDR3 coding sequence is TGTGCCAGCAGCCTTTTGAGCGGGAGATCCTACAATGAGCAGTTCTTC. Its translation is CASSLLSGRSYNEQFF.

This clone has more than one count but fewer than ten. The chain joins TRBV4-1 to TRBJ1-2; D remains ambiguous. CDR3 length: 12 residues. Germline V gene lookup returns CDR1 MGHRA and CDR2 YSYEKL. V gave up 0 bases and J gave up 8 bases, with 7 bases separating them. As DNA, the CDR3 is TGCGCCAGCAGCCAAGAGACCTGGGGCTACACCTTC. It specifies CASSQETWGYTF.

The CDR3 region has the DNA TGTGCCAGCAGCTTGGGACTAGCGCACACAGATACGCAGTATTTT. Its protein product is CASSLGLAHTDTQYF. V is TRBV7-2 and J is TRBJ2-3; TRBD2 agrees at 10 bases. CDR3 length: 15 amino acids. The V gene end was trimmed by 3 bases and the J gene end by 2 bases; junction bases not matched to a gene: 2. The germline V gene has CDR1 SGHTA and CDR2 FQGNSA.

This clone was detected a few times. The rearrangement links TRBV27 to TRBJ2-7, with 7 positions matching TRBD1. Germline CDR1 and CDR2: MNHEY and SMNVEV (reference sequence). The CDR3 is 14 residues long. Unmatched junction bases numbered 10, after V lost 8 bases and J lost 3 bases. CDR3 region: CASARDSFFYEQYV. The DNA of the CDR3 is TGTGCCAGCGCCCGGGACAGTTTCTTCTACGAGCAGTACGTC.

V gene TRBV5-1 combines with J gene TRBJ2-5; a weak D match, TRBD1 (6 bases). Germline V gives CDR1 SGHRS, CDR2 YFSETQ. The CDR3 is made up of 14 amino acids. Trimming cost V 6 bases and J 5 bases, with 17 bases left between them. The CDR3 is CASTKSQGWETQYF. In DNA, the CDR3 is TGCGCCAGCACAAAATCTCAGGGGTGGGAGACCCAGTACTTC. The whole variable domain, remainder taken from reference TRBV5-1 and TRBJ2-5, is KAGVTQTPRYLIKTRGQQVTLSCSPISGHRSVSWYQQTPGQGLQFLFEYFSETQRNKGNFPGRFSGRQFSNSRSEMNVSTLELGDSALYLCASTKSQGWETQYFGPGTRLLVL.

The CDR3 loop reads CASRAIAGSNEQFF. In nucleotides, the CDR3 is TGTGCCAGCCGGGCAATAGCGGGAAGCAATGAGCAGTTCTTC. The chain joins TRBV7-2 to TRBJ2-1, with 8 nucleotides matching TRBD2. Trimming took 8 bases from V and 6 from J; bases not matched to a gene: 9. There are 14 residues in the CDR3. Germline CDR1 and CDR2: SGHTA and FQGNSA.

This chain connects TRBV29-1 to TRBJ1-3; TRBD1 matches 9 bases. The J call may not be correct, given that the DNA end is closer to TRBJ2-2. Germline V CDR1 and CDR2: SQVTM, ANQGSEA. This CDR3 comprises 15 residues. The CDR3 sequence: CSVDRGQGNTGELFF. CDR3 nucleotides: TGCAGCGTTGACAGGGGACAGGGGAACACCGGGGAGCTGTTTTTT.

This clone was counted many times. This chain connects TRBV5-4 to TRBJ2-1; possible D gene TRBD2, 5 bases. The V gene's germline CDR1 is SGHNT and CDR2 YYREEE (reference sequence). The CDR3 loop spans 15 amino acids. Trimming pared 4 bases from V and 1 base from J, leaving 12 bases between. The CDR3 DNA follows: TGTGCCAGCAGCACCACTAGATCATCCTACAATGAGCAGTTCTTC. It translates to CASSTTRSSYNEQFF.